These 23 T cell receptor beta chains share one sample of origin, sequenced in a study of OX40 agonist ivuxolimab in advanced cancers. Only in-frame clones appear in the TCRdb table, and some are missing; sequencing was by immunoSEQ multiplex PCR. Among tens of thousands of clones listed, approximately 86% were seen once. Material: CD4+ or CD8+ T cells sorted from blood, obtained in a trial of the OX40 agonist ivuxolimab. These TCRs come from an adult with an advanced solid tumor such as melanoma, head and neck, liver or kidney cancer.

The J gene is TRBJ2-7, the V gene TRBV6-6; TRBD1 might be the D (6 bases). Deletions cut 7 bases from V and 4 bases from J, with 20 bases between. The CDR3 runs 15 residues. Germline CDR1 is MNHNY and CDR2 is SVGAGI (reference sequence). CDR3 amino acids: CASMKVTGAVYEQYF. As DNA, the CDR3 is TGTGCCAGCATGAAGGTGACAGGAGCTGTTTACGAGCAGTACTTC.

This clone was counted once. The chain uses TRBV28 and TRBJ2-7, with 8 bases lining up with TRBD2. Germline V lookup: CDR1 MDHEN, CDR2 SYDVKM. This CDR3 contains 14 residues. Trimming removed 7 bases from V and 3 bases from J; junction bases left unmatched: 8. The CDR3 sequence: CASTRGSGIYEQYF. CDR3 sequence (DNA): TGTGCCAGCACCCGGGGTAGCGGGATCTACGAGCAGTACTTC.

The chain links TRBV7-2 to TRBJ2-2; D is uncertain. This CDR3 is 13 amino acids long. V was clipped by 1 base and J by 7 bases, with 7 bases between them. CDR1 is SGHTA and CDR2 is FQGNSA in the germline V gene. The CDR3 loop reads CASSLVKYGELFF. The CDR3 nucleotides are TGTGCCAGCAGCTTAGTGAAGTACGGGGAGCTGTTTTTT.

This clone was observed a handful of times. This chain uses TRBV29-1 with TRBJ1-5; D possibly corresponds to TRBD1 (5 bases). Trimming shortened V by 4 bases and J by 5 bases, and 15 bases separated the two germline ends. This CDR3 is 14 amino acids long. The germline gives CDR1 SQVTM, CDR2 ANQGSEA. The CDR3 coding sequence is TGCAGCGTTGTCTGGGGCGGGCAAGATCAGCCCCAGCATTTT. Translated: CSVVWGGQDQPQHF.

CDR3 nucleotide sequence: TGTGCCAGCAGTTACTCGGTGGGAAGCTCCTACGAGCAGTACTTC. Amino acid sequence: CASSYSVGSSYEQYF. The chain uses TRBV6-6 and TRBJ2-7, with unresolved D. This CDR3 comprises 15 residues. CDR1 is MNHNY, CDR2 SVGAGI, per germline (reference sequence). V dropped 0 bases and J dropped 0 bases, with 9 bases sitting between them.

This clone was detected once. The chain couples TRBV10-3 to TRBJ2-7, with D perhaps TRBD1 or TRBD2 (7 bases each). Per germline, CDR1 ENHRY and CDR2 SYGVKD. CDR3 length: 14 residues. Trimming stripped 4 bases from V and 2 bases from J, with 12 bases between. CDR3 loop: CAISGGGQTYEQYF. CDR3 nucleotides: TGTGCCATCAGTGGCGGGGGACAGACCTACGAGCAGTACTTC.

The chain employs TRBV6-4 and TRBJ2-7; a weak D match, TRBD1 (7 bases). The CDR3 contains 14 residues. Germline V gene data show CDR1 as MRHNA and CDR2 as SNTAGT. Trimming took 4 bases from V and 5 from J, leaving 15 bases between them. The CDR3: CASSAGGLENEQYF. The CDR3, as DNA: TGTGCCAGCAGTGCAGGGGGGCTAGAGAACGAGCAGTACTTC.

The DNA of the CDR3 is TGTGCCAGCTCACAGACCGGGGAGGTCGGATATGGCTACACCTTC. Encoded protein: CASSQTGEVGYGYTF. The rearrangement uses TRBV18 and TRBJ1-2; D is unclear. Germline CDR1 is KGHSH and CDR2 is LQKENI. Deletions cut 4 bases from V and 5 bases from J, with 17 bases between. The CDR3 length is 15 residues.

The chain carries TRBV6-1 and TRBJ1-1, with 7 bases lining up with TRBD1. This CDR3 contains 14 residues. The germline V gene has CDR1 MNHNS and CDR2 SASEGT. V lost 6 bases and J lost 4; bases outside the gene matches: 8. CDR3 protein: CASRTGAWATEAFF. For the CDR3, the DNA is TGTGCCAGCAGAACAGGGGCTTGGGCCACTGAAGCTTTCTTT.

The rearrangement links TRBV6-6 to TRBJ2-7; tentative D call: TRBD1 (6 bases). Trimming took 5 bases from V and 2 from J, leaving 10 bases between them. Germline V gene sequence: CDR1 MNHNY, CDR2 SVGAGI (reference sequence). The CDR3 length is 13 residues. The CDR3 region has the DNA TGTGCCAGCAGTACGACAGGAACCTACGAGCAGTACTTC. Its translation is CASSTTGTYEQYF.

The CDR3 spells CARSSPRDREDDTQYF. The DNA for the CDR3 is TGTGCCAGAAGCTCCCCCCGGGACAGGGAAGACGATACGCAGTATTTT. The chain has TRBV7-5 and TRBJ2-3; the table's D call, TRBD1, has no DNA check behind it. TRBV7-5 is reported as a pseudogene. The CDR3 covers 16 residues.

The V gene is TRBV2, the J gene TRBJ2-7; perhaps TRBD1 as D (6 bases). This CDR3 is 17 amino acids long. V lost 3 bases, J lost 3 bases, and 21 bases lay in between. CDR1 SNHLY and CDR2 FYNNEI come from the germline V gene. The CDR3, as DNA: TGTGCCAGCAGTGACCCCTCGTTCTCCGGGACAAACTACGAGCAGTACTTC. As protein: CASSDPSFSGTNYEQYF.

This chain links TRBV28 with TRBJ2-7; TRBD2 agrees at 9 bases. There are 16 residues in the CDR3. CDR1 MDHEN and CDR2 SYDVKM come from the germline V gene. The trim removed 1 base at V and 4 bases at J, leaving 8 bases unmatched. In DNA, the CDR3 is TGTGCCAGCAGTTTATACCCAGCGGGAGGTCGATACGAGCAGTACTTC. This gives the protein CASSLYPAGGRYEQYF.

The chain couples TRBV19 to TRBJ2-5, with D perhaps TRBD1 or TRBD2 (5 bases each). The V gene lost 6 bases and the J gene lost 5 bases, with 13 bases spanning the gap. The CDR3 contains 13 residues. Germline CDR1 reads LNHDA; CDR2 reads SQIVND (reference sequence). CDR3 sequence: CASRGPPAETQYF. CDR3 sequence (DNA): TGTGCCAGTAGGGGACCCCCCGCGGAGACCCAGTACTTC.

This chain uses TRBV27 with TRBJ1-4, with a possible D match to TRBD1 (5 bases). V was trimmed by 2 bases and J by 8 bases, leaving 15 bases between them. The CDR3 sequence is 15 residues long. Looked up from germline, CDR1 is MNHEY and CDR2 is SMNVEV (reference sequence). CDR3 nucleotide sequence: TGTGCCAGCAGTTTAGGCCGGGGGTATCGAGAAAAACTGTTTTTT. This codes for CASSLGRGYREKLFF.

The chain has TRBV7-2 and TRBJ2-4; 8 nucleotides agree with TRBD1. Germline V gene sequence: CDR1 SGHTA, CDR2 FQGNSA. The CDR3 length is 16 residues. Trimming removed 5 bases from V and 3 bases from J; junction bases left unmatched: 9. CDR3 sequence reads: CASSERQGLRKNIQYF. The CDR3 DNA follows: TGTGCCAGCAGCGAGCGACAGGGGCTTCGCAAAAACATTCAGTACTTC.

The CDR3 DNA follows: TGTGCCTGGACCTCCCCCGGGTCCACGTCCGAGCAGTACTTC. Amino acids: CAWTSPGSTSEQYF. The genes are TRBV30 and TRBJ2-7; D ambiguous. V lost 4 bases and J lost 6, with 19 bases in between. The CDR3 has 14 amino acids. Germline lookup yields CDR1 GTSNPN and CDR2 SVGIG (reference sequence).

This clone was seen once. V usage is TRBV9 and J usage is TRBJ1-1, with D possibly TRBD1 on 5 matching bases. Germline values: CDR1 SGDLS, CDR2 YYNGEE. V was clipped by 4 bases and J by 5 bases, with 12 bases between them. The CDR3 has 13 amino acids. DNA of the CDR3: TGTGCCAGCAGCCCACGTAGACAGACTGAAGCTTTCTTT. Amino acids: CASSPRRQTEAFF.

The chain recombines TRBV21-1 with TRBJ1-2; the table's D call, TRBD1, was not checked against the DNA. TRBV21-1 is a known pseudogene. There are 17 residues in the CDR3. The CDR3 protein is CASSKGTGFFSSYGYTF. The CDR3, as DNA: TGTGCCAGCAGCAAAGGGACAGGGTTTTTCAGTTCCTATGGCTACACCTTC.

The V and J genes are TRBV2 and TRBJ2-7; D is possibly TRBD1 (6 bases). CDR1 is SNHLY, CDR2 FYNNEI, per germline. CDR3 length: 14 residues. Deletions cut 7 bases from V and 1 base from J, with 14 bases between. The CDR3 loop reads CASKGHAPSYEQYF. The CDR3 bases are TGTGCCAGCAAGGGACACGCTCCTTCCTACGAGCAGTACTTC.

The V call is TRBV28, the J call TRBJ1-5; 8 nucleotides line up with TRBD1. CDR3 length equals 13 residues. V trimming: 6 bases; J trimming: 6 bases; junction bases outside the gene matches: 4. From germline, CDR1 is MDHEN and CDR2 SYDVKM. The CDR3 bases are TGTGCCAGCAGCCCACAGGGGGGTCAGCCCCAGCATTTT. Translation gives CASSPQGGQPQHF.

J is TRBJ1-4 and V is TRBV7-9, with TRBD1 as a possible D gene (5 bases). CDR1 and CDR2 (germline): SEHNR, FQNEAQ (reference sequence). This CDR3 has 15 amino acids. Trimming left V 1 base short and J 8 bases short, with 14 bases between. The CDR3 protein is CASSLVGLTGEKLFF. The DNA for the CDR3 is TGTGCCAGCAGCTTAGTGGGACTGACTGGAGAAAAACTGTTTTTT.

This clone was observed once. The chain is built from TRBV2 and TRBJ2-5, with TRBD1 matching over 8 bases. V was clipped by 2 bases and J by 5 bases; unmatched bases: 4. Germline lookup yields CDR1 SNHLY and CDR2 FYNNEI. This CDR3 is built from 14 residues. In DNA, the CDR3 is TGTGCCAGCAGTGAACTCAGGGGGCGCGAGACCCAGTACTTC. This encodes CASSELRGRETQYF. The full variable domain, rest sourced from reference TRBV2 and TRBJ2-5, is EPEVTQTPSHQVTQMGQEVILRCVPISNHLYFYWYRQILGQKVEFLVSFYNNEISEKSEIFDDQFSVERPDGSNFTLKIRSTKLEDSAMYFCASSELRGRETQYFGPGTRLLVL.